This TCR beta chain was identified in a study of response to subunit inactivated influenza vaccine (dated by TCRdb to the late 2010s). General notes on the study: The study used deep quantitative T cell receptor repertoire profiling to track responses to a trivalent subunit inactivated influenza vaccine. Study-wide findings and limitations: It was suggested by the authors that each seasonal influenza vaccination may recruit only a limited number of new T cells.

Regarding this clonotype: This receptor's antigen is unknown. No much larger clone exists at a distance of one base, and base qualities are not known.

The method behind the library was RT-PCR. This sample was sequenced with an Illumina HiSeq 2500. The public reads were run again by TCRdb, first through fastp at Q25 and then through MiXCR, and only productive beta chains were kept. Rows matching on CDR3 protein sequence are summarized as one entry with the most common DNA and genes. The sample table holds about 700,000 distinct CDR3 sequences, of which approximately 14% were seen once. The biggest ten clones account for around 6.5% of the sample. The germline V gene supplies CDR1 SGDLS and CDR2 YYNGEE. CDR3 length: 15 amino acids, cysteine to phenylalanine. Just CDR3 DNA is preserved here, 45 bases in frame from base 1. Trimming removed 0 bases from V and 7 bases from J, leaving 15 bases between the germline ends.

Here the chain combines TRBV9 and TRBJ2-3, with an unclear D gene assignment. This TCR was recovered from a man aged 50-60 years who received an inactivated influenza vaccine. Donor details come from another sample of the same person, matched by shared clones. The sample in question was PBMCs from blood, obtained approximately 15 days before vaccination. CDR3 sequence: CASSVEARRAYTQYF. The DNA sequence is given as TGTGCCAGCAGCGTAGAGGCTAGGCGCGCGTATACGCAGTATTTT.